This TCR beta chain stems from a study of early T cells in non-severe SARS-CoV-2 infection. Via MiXCR, TCRdb re-called the 5' RACE reads, giving one row per CDR3 protein. The sample has fewer than 120,000 distinct CDR3 sequences, around 12% seen once. In its sample, this clonotype was seen a few times. The CDR3 has 15 amino acids. The germline V gene encodes CDR1 GTSNPN and CDR2 SVGIG (reference sequence). The V end lost 3 bases, the J end lost 2 bases, and 15 bases lay between the germline ends. The genes are TRBV30 and TRBJ2-3; the D gene is possibly TRBD2 (5 bases). The clonotype originates from an adult who was a healthcare worker with PCR-confirmed SARS-CoV-2 infection or an uninfected control (not recorded which). Sequencing was performed on whole blood, taken at baseline. CDR3 bases: TGTGCCTGGAGCGGACCGGGGAGCACCACAGATACGCAGTATTTT. This encodes CAWSGPGSTTDTQYF. Supplemented by reference TRBV30 and TRBJ2-3, the full variable domain reads SQTIHQWPATLVQPVGSPLSLECTVEGTSNPNLYWYRQAAGRGLQLLFYSVGIGQISSEVPQNLSASRPQDRQFILSSKKLLLSDSGFYLCAWSGPGSTTDTQYFGPGTRLTVL.